This TCR beta chain was obtained from a study of CXCR3-negative and CXCR3-positive naive CD8 T cells. Study outcomes and limitations: When CXCR3-positive naive cells were set against CXCR3-negative naive cells, the former had more hydrophobic TRB CDR3s. CXCR3 expression dropped partially after cryopreservation, and most assays relied on fresh PBMCs. Diversity ran similarly high across both naive subsets but far lower in memory CD8+ cells.

At around 300,000 cells each, triplicate sorts were carried out for each CD8+ T cell subset. As for this clonotype: Its antigen is still unknown.

CDR3 length: 16 residues. Germline V gene data show CDR1 as DFQATT and CDR2 as SNEGSKA (reference sequence). UMI-labeled 5' RACE TRB cDNA libraries were prepared from the cells. From its re-call of the 5' RACE reads, TCRdb lists each CDR3 protein once, without DNA. This sample's table has roughly 40,000 distinct CDR3 sequences. The chain recombines TRBV20-1 with TRBJ2-6; no DNA is available, so the TRBD1 call from TCRdb remains unchecked. The sequenced sample consisted of naive CXCR3- CD8+ T cells from blood. Subset: CD45RO-CCR7+CD27+CD95- naive CD8+ T cells lacking CXCR3 (TNR3-). This receptor was identified in a human donor in good health. Some clones in this sample may be carry-over from other donors' samples. The CDR3 is CSADRVPISGANVLTF.